The clone carrying this T cell receptor beta chain appeared a few times. These data belong to a study of response to subunit inactivated influenza vaccine. This CDR3 has 11 amino acids. Germline V lookup: CDR1 MDHEN, CDR2 SYDVKM. The V and J ends lost 11 bases and 7 bases respectively, with 15 bases between them. TCRdb re-called the RT-PCR reads with MiXCR, one entry per CDR3 protein. The sample carries 500,000 or so distinct CDR3 sequences, approximately 15% recorded once. This clonotype was sampled from a man in his fifties or sixties who received an inactivated influenza vaccine. Specimen: CD4+ T cells sorted from PBMCs, collected less than 25 months after vaccination. The chain combines TRBV28 with TRBJ2-7; D not certain. The CDR3 sequence is CAVHGQTEQYF. CDR3 DNA: TGTGCCGTCCATGGGCAAACGGAGCAGTACTTC.